This entry concerns a single T cell receptor (beta chain). As yet, its antigen is unknown. TCRdb redid the calling of the 5' RACE reads with MiXCR, one entry per CDR3 protein. The sample contains under 700,000 distinct CDR3 sequences, about 17% of which appear only once. This record belongs to a study of T cells after yellow fever vaccination. Study-wide findings and caveats: Booster sampling recovered most clones from primary vaccination (roughly 97% CD4, around 90% CD8). The study noted that FACS-sorted repertoires could contain abundant clonotypes contaminating from the bulk population. Researchers report a weaker secondary response that nonetheless peaked faster, day 5 versus 15.

The sequences come from PBMCs, collected around 5 days after the first yellow fever vaccination. This sequence originates from a man aged 18 to 29 who received the YFV17D yellow fever vaccine.

The CDR3 here is CASSLGGSRTTIGSPLHF. The CDR3 DNA reads TGCGCCAGCAGCTTGGGAGGATCCCGGACGACGATTGGTTCACCCCTCCACTTT. This chain connects TRBV5-1 to TRBJ1-6; D ambiguous. The CDR3 has 18 amino acids. Trimming cost V 0 bases and J 9 bases, with 22 bases left between them. Germline loops: CDR1 SGHRS, CDR2 YFSETQ.